Reported below is one T cell receptor (beta chain). Its antigen is still unknown. This specimen belongs to a study of T-cell memory formation after mild COVID-19. Across the whole study: For the most part, TCR clusters were specific to one donor.

Germline V gene data show CDR1 as LGHNA and CDR2 as YSLEER. The germline V and J ends were trimmed by 0 bases and 6 bases, with 11 bases remaining between them. The CDR3 has 14 amino acids. Overall study findings and caveats: Clones that got smaller from day 15 to 85 had even CD4/CD8, while clones growing later tipped toward CD4+.

Using its own MiXCR run on the 5' RACE reads, TCRdb lists one record per CDR3 protein. This sample has more than 250,000 distinct CDR3 sequences; about a sixth occur once, and the top ten carry approximately 22%. The clonotype comes from a man between 18 and 29 years old who had mild COVID-19 (a few samples of this study predate the infection). Cell type and time point are not known. The specimen sequenced was PBMCs or a T cell subset sorted from them (not recorded which). The chain has TRBV4-3 and TRBJ1-2, with TRBD1 as a possible D gene (5 bases). The CDR3 bases are TGCGCCAGCAGCCAAGAGAGGGGAGTCCATGGCTACACCTTC. This gives the protein CASSQERGVHGYTF.